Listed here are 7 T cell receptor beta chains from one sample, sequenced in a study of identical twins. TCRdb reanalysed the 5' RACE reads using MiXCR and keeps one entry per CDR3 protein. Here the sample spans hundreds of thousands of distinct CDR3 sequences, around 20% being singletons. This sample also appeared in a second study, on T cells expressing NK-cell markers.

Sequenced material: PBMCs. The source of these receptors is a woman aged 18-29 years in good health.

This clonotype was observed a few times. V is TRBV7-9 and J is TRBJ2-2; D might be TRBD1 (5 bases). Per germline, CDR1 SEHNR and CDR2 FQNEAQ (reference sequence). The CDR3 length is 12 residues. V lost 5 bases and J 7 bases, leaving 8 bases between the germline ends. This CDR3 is CASSQGDGELFF. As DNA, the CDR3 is TGTGCCAGCAGCCAGGGTGACGGGGAGCTGTTTTTT.

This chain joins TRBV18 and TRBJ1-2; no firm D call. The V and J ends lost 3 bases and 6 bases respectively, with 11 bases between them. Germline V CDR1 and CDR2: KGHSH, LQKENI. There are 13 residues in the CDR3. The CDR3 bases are TGTGCCAGCTCACCTACGGAGATCCATGGCTACACCTTC. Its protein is CASSPTEIHGYTF.

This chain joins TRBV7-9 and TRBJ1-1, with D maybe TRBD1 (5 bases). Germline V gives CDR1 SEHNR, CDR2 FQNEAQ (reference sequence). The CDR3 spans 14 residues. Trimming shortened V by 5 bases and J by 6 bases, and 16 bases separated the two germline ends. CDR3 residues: CASSLNLDTPEAFF. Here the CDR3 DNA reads TGTGCCAGCAGCCTAAACCTGGACACACCTGAAGCTTTCTTT. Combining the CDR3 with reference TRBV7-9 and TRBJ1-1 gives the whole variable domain DTGVSQNPRHKITKRGQNVTFRCDPISEHNRLYWYRQTLGQGPEFLTYFQNEAQLEKSRLLSDRFSAERPKGSFSTLEIQRTEQGDSAMYLCASSLNLDTPEAFFGQGTRLTVV.

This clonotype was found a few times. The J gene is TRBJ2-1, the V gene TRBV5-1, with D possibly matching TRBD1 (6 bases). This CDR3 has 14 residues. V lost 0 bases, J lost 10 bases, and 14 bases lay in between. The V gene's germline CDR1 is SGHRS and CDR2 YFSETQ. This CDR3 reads CASSLARGSREQFF. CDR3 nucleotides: TGCGCCAGCAGCTTGGCCAGGGGATCACGGGAGCAGTTCTTC.

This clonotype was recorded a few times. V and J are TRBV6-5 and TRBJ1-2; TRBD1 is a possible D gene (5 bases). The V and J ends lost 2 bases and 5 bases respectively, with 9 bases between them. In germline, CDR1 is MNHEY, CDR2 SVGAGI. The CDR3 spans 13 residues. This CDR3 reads CASSYAGRYGYTF. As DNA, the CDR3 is TGTGCCAGCAGTTACGCAGGGAGGTATGGCTACACCTTC.

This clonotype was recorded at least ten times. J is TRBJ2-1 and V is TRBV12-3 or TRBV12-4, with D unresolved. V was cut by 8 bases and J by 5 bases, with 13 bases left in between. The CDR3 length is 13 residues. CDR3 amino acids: CASLGNPDNEQFF. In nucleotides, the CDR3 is TGTGCCAGCCTGGGGAACCCCGACAATGAGCAGTTCTTC.

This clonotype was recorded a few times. This CDR3 reads CASSRFDNEQFF. The DNA of the CDR3 is TGTGCCAGCAGTCGTTTTGACAATGAGCAGTTCTTC. The V gene is TRBV12-3 or TRBV12-4, the J gene TRBJ2-1; D unclear. The CDR3 has 12 residues. V was trimmed by 5 bases and J by 5 bases, leaving 7 bases between them.